This T cell receptor beta chain is drawn from a study of blood T cells in healthy people across ages. It was with a sample-barcoded 5' primer and a J-beta primer mix that a second PCR of about 6 to 12 cycles was run. Each CDR3 protein gets one entry after TCRdb re-called the 5' RACE reads with MiXCR. The sample yields hundreds of thousands of distinct CDR3 sequences, roughly 45% seen once. Germline CDR1 reads DFQATT; CDR2 reads SNEGSKA (reference sequence). The CDR3 spans 15 residues. V lost 2 bases to trimming and J lost 2 bases, with 16 bases between them. This receptor was taken from a woman aged 60 to 75 in good health. The sample taken for sequencing was blood. The chain carries TRBV20-1 and TRBJ2-7; the D is unclear. CDR3 coding DNA: TGCAGTGCTAGATACAATTATTTAAAGACCTACGAGCAGTACTTC. It translates to CSARYNYLKTYEQYF.